The clone carrying this T cell receptor beta chain was seen a few times. The record originates from a study of OX40 agonist ivuxolimab in advanced cancers. TCRdb's table, derived via immunoSEQ multiplex PCR, lists solely in-frame clones and lacks some. The data contain 30,000 to 40,000 clones, about three quarters of them seen just once; the ten biggest clones take up around 25%. V lost 0 bases and J 7 bases, leaving 12 bases between the germline ends. The CDR3 consists of 14 residues. Germline V gene lookup returns CDR1 SNHLY and CDR2 FYNNEI. The sequencing here drew on CD4+ or CD8+ T cells sorted from blood, taken in a trial of the OX40 agonist ivuxolimab. The V call is TRBV2, the J call TRBJ1-2, with D possibly being TRBD1 (5 bases). This clonotype was sampled from an adult with an advanced solid tumor such as melanoma, head and neck, liver or kidney cancer. CDR3 sequence reads: CASSEARGRGGYTF. The DNA for the CDR3 is TGTGCCAGCAGTGAAGCTCGGGGGAGAGGTGGCTACACCTTC.